Listed below are T cell receptor beta chains from one sample, sequenced in a study of cytomegalovirus exposure and HLA in healthy donors. The assay was immunoSEQ multiplex PCR, and TCRdb's table has in-frame clones only and misses some. The sample shows approximately 98,000 clones, about 80% of them seen only once. Material for sequencing was PBMCs. These receptors were obtained from a man younger than 35 in good health and CMV-seropositive. The CDR3 runs from the conserved cysteine through the conserved F or W. D genes are given only for firm matches. The listing skips clone size in some rows; elsewhere it reads once, few, many or a size class.

D: TRBD2; size: .; length: 19; J: TRBJ2-5; V: TRBV27; CDR3: CASRPTRTSGGLLEETQYF; DNA: TGTGCCAGCAGACCGACGAGGACTAGCGGGGGGTTATTAGAAGAGACCCAGTACTTC
D: TRBD1; size: few; length: 14; J: TRBJ2-5; V: TRBV5-1; CDR3: CASRPDRVGETQYF; DNA: TGCGCCAGCAGACCCGACAGGGTAGGGGAGACCCAGTACTTC
D: TRBD1; size: .; length: 14; J: TRBJ2-7; V: TRBV4-1; CDR3: CASSFRTGGDEQYF; DNA: TGCGCCAGCAGCTTCCGGACAGGGGGCGACGAGCAGTACTTC
D: TRBD1; size: .; length: 15; J: TRBJ2-7; V: TRBV5-4; CDR3: CASSLVGTGSYEQYF; DNA: TGTGCCAGCAGCTTGGTAGGGACAGGGTCCTACGAGCAGTACTTC
D: .; size: .; length: 17; J: TRBJ1-5; V: TRBV7-2; CDR3: CASSLSSQGVGNQPQHF; DNA: TGTGCCAGCAGCTTATCCAGTCAGGGCGTCGGCAATCAGCCCCAGCATTTT
D: TRBD2; size: few; length: 14; J: TRBJ2-3; V: TRBV6-5; CDR3: CASKERGGWDTQYF; DNA: TGTGCCAGCAAAGAGCGGGGGGGCTGGGATACGCAGTATTTT
D: .; size: .; length: 15; J: TRBJ1-1; V: TRBV7-3; CDR3: CASSPGGGMNTEAFF; DNA: TGTGCCAGCAGCCCCGGGGGGGGGATGAACACTGAAGCTTTCTTT
D: .; size: .; length: 15; J: TRBJ2-2; V: TRBV6-1; CDR3: CASRSGLQNTGELFF; DNA: TGTGCCAGCAGGTCGGGACTTCAGAACACCGGGGAGCTGTTTTTT
D: TRBD2; size: few; length: 15; J: TRBJ2-5; V: TRBV6-1; CDR3: CASSEGLAGSETQYF; DNA: TGTGCCAGCAGTGAAGGACTAGCGGGGTCAGAGACCCAGTACTTC
D: TRBD1; size: .; length: 16; J: TRBJ1-5; V: TRBV5-5; CDR3: CASSSKGQGVVQPQHF; DNA: TGTGCCAGCAGCTCGAAGGGACAGGGGGTGGTTCAGCCCCAGCATTTT
D: .; size: .; length: 13; J: TRBJ1-2; V: TRBV18; CDR3: CASSPGTNYGYTF; DNA: TGTGCCAGCTCACCGGGGACAAACTATGGCTACACCTTC
D: TRBD2; size: .; length: 17; J: TRBJ2-5; V: TRBV30; CDR3: CAWSGTSGGMGQETQYF; DNA: TGTGCCTGGAGTGGGACTAGCGGGGGAATGGGACAAGAGACCCAGTACTTC
D: TRBD1; size: .; length: 13; J: TRBJ1-1; V: TRBV27; CDR3: CASSLRGSTEAFF; DNA: TGTGCCAGCAGTCTCAGGGGGAGCACTGAAGCTTTCTTT
D: .; size: .; length: 15; J: TRBJ2-1; V: TRBV6-5; CDR3: CASSYFSSSYNEQFF; DNA: TGTGCCAGCAGTTACTTCTCCAGCTCCTACAATGAGCAGTTCTTC
D: TRBD1; size: .; length: 16; J: TRBJ1-2; V: TRBV10-3; CDR3: CAISVMQDRGLMGYTF; DNA: TGTGCCATCAGTGTGATGCAGGACAGGGGGCTAATGGGCTACACCTTC
D: .; size: .; length: 15; J: TRBJ1-4; V: TRBV7-7; CDR3: CASSPGGAPNEKLFF; DNA: TGTGCCAGCAGCCCTGGGGGGGCCCCTAATGAAAAACTGTTTTTT
D: .; size: .; length: 11; J: TRBJ1-2; V: TRBV2; CDR3: CASGTDYGYTF; DNA: TGTGCCAGCGGCACAGACTATGGCTACACCTTC
D: .; size: .; length: 15; J: TRBJ1-2; V: TRBV21-1; CDR3: CASSNTPGQGAGYTF; DNA: TGTGCCAGCAGCAACACCCCGGGACAGGGGGCTGGCTACACCTTC
D: TRBD2; size: once; length: 17; J: TRBJ2-1; V: TRBV7-9; CDR3: CASSPPSTLATWHEQFF; DNA: TGTGCCAGCAGCCCACCAAGCACACTAGCGACCTGGCATGAGCAGTTCTTC
D: TRBD1; size: .; length: 15; J: TRBJ1-2; V: TRBV27; CDR3: CASSSHLDRDYGYTF; DNA: TGTGCCAGCAGCTCCCATCTCGACAGGGACTATGGCTACACCTTC
D: .; size: few; length: 16; J: TRBJ1-3; V: TRBV11-1; CDR3: CASSPAIGEGENTIYF; DNA: TGTGCCAGCAGCCCAGCTATCGGTGAGGGCGAAAACACCATATATTTT
D: .; size: few; length: 14; J: TRBJ2-7; V: TRBV7-9; CDR3: CASSGGYLVYEQYF; DNA: TGTGCCAGCAGCGGAGGATATCTGGTCTACGAGCAGTACTTC
D: .; size: .; length: 12; J: TRBJ2-5; V: TRBV11-2; CDR3: CASRAPKETQYF; DNA: TGTGCCAGCAGAGCGCCCAAAGAGACCCAGTACTTC
D: TRBD1; size: .; length: 16; J: TRBJ2-1; V: TRBV2; CDR3: CASSEFSGGAYNEQFF; DNA: TGTGCCAGCAGTGAGTTCTCAGGGGGAGCCTACAATGAGCAGTTCTTC
D: .; size: .; length: 16; J: TRBJ1-2; V: TRBV5-4; CDR3: CASSPFRGAIDYGYTF; DNA: TGTGCCAGCAGCCCTTTTCGGGGGGCAATCGACTATGGCTACACCTTC
D: .; size: .; length: 13; J: TRBJ2-7; V: TRBV6-1; CDR3: CASSFESSYEQYF; DNA: TGTGCCAGCAGTTTCGAAAGCTCCTACGAGCAGTACTTC
D: .; size: .; length: 15; J: TRBJ2-7; V: TRBV15; CDR3: CATSRDRDKIYEQYF; DNA: TGTGCCACCAGCAGAGACAGGGACAAGATCTACGAGCAGTACTTC
D: .; size: .; length: 14; J: TRBJ2-4; V: TRBV4-1; CDR3: CASSQDSYLNIQYF; DNA: TGCGCCAGCAGCCAGGATAGCTATTTAAACATTCAGTACTTC